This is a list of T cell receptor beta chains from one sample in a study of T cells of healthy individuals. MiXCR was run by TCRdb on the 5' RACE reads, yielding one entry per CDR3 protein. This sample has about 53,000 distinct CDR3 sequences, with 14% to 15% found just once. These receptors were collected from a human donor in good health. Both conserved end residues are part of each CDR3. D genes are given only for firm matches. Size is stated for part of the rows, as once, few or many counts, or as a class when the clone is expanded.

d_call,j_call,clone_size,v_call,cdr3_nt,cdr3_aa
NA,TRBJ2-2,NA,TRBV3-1,TGTGCCAGCAGCAGGCAGGGACACACCGGGGAGCTGTTTTTT,CASSRQGHTGELFF
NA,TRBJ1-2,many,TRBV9,TGTGCCAGCAGCGCAAGAACGGACGCCTCCTATGGCTACACCTTC,CASSARTDASYGYTF
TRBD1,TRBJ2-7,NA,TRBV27,TGTGCCAGCAGTTTATCAGAGGGGACAGGGTCGGGCGAGCAGTACTTC,CASSLSEGTGSGEQYF
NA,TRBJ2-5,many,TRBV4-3,TGCGCCAGCAGCCAAGATGTAAACCAAGAGACCCAGTACTTC,CASSQDVNQETQYF
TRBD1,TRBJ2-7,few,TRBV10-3,TGTGCCTCACAGGGCGACAGGGCCCAATACGAGCAGTACTTC,CASQGDRAQYEQYF
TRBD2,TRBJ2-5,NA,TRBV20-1,TGCAGTGCTCCAGGACTAGCGGGACAAGAGACCCAGTACTTC,CSAPGLAGQETQYF
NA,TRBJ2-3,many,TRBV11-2,TGTGCCAGCAGCCCCGGAGGTGTAGCAGATACGCAGTATTTT,CASSPGGVADTQYF
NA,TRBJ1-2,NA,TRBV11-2,TGTGCCAGCAGCTTAGGGGGCCAGGGTAGCGCTAACTATGGCTACACCTTC,CASSLGGQGSANYGYTF
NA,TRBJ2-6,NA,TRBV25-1,TGTGCCAGCAGTGAAGCAAGGGCTGGGGCCAACGTCCTGACTTTC,CASSEARAGANVLTF
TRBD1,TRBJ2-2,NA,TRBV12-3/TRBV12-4,TGTGCCAGCAGTTCTAACAACAGGGGAGTCGGGGAGCTGTTTTTT,CASSSNNRGVGELFF
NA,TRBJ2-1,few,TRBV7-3,TGTGCCAGCAGCTTAAGCAGGGCCCTAAACAATGAGCAGTTCTTC,CASSLSRALNNEQFF
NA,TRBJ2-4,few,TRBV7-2,TGTGCCAGCAGCTTAGGGAGCCTCAAAAACATTCAGTACTTC,CASSLGSLKNIQYF
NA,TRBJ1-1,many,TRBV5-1,TGCGCCAGCAGGTCGAGGACAGACTTCATGAACACTGAAGCTTTCTTT,CASRSRTDFMNTEAFF
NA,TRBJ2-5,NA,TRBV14,TGTGCCAGCAGCTTAGGAGTCCGGGAGAGGGAGACCCAGTACTTC,CASSLGVRERETQYF
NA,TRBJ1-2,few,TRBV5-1,TGCGCCAGCAGCCTGGACACGGACTATGGCTACACCTTC,CASSLDTDYGYTF
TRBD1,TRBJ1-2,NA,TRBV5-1,TGCGCCAGCACCCTTGACGGACAGGGCCATCTCTATGGCTACACCTTC,CASTLDGQGHLYGYTF
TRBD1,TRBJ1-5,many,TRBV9,TGTGCCAGCAGCGGGACAGGGGGACAGCCCCAGCATTTT,CASSGTGGQPQHF
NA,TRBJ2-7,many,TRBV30,TGTGCCTGGAAATATGGTCCTAACTCCTACGAGCAGTACTTC,CAWKYGPNSYEQYF
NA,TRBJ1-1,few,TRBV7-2,TGTGCCAGCAGCTTAACGGAGCCAGGAGGGAACACTGAAGCTTTCTTT,CASSLTEPGGNTEAFF
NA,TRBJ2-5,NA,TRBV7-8,TGTGCCAGCAGCTCTACAGGGGGGGATTACGAGACCCAGTACTTC,CASSSTGGDYETQYF
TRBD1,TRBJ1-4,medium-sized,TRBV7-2,TGTGCCAGCAGCTTAGGCTCAGGGGGCGGCGGTGAAAAACTGTTTTTT,CASSLGSGGGGEKLFF
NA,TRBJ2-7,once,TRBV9,TGTGCCAGCAGCGCCGGGACCTCCTCCTACGAGCAGTACTTC,CASSAGTSSYEQYF
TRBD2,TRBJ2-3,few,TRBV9,TGTGCCAGCAGAGAGGGACTAGCGTACACAGATACGCAGTATTTT,CASREGLAYTDTQYF
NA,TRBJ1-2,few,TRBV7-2,TGTGCCAGCAACCGCCGGAATACAGGGTGGGGCTACACCTTC,CASNRRNTGWGYTF
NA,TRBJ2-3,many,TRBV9,TGTGCCAGCAGCGTAGGCGGGGACACAGATACGCAGTATTTT,CASSVGGDTDTQYF
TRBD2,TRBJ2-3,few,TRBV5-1,TGCGCCAGCAGTGATTCTTCCCCGAGTCCCGGGACTAGCATTGATACGCAGTATTTT,CASSDSSPSPGTSIDTQYF
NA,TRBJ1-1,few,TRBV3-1,TGTGCCAGCAGCCATTATGTAGGGAGGCGGGGGACTGAAGCTTTCTTT,CASSHYVGRRGTEAFF
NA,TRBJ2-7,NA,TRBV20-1,TGCAGTGCTAGAGATGAAGTAGGCTACGAGCAGTACTTC,CSARDEVGYEQYF
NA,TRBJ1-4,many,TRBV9,TGTGCCAGCAGCGTAGAGGCGTGGGGTGAAAAACTGTTTTTT,CASSVEAWGEKLFF
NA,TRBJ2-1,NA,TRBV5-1,TGCGCCAGCAGCTTGTTCAGTTCCTACAATGAGCAGTTCTTC,CASSLFSSYNEQFF
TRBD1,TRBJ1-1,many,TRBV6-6,TGTGCCAGCAGTTACGACAGGGGTAACACTGAAGCTTTCTTT,CASSYDRGNTEAFF
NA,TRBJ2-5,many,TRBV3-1,TGTGCCAGCAGCCAAATTTTCGGGACCCAGTACTTC,CASSQIFGTQYF
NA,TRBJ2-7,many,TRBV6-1,TGTGCCAGCATTACTAGACAGTCCTACGAGCAGTACTTC,CASITRQSYEQYF
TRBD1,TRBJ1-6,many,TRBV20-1,TGCAGTGCTAGATCCGTATGGGCAGGGGGCGATTCACCCCTCCACTTT,CSARSVWAGGDSPLHF
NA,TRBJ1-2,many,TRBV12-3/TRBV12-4,TGTGCCAGCAGTTTCGGGGGCCGACGCAGTTCTAACTATGGCTACACCTTC,CASSFGGRRSSNYGYTF
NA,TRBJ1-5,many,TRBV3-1,TGTGCCAGCAGCCAAGAACCTAATCAGCCCCAGCATTTT,CASSQEPNQPQHF
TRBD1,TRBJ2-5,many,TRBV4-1,TGCGCCAGCAGCCCTAGACAGGGGGGAAAGACCCAGTACTTC,CASSPRQGGKTQYF
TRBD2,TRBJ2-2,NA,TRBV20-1,TGCAGTGCTAGAGAAGGACTAGCGGGAAAGACGAGGACCGGGGAGCTGTTTTTT,CSAREGLAGKTRTGELFF
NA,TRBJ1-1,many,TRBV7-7,TGTGCCAGCAGCCCCGTTGAGAACACTGAAGCTTTCTTT,CASSPVENTEAFF
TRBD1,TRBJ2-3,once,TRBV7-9,TGTGCCAGCAGCTCAAACAGGGGGCGAGGTACGCAGTATTTT,CASSSNRGRGTQYF
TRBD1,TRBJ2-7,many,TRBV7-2,TGTGCCAGCAGCTTAACCGGGGGGACAGGGTCGGAAGAGCAGTACTTC,CASSLTGGTGSEEQYF
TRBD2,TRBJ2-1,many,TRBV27,TGTGCCAGCAAGCTAGCGGGGGCAAACAATGAGCAGTTCTTC,CASKLAGANNEQFF
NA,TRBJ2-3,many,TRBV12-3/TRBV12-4,TGTGCCAGCAGTTCCGGGCCCCGAGATGGGGGCACAGATACGCAGTATTTT,CASSSGPRDGGTDTQYF
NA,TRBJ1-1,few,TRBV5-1,TGCGCCAGCAGCTTGGATGCAGTCTCGGGGAACACTGAAGCTTTCTTT,CASSLDAVSGNTEAFF
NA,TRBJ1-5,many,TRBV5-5,TGTGCCAGCAGCTACGGTCTCGATCAGCCCCAGCATTTT,CASSYGLDQPQHF
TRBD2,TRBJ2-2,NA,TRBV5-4,TGTGCCAGCAAACGAGCGGGAGTACCCACCGGGGAGCTGTTTTTT,CASKRAGVPTGELFF
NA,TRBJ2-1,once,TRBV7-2,TGTGCCAGCAGCTTAGAGGGACTTACTTACAATGAGCAGTTCTTC,CASSLEGLTYNEQFF
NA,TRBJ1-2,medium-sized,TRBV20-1,TGCAGTGCTAGCCGACCGGGACCGGGCACCTATGGCTACACCTTC,CSASRPGPGTYGYTF
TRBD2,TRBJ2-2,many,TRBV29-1,TGCAGCGTCGAACTGGTAGGGGAGGGCACCGGGGAGCTGTTTTTT,CSVELVGEGTGELFF
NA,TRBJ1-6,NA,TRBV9,TGTGCCAGCAGCGTAGCCGACCATAATTCACCCCTCCACTTT,CASSVADHNSPLHF
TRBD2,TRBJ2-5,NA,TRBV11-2,TGTGCCAGCAGCCCATTAGCGGGGGGGCCCCGGGAGACCCAGTACTTC,CASSPLAGGPRETQYF
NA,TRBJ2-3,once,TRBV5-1,TGCGCCAGCAGCGGTGGGACTTTCCCCGACACAGATACGCAGTATTTT,CASSGGTFPDTDTQYF
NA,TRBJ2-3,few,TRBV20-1,TGCAGTGCTCGCCCGGGGAATACGCAGTATTTT,CSARPGNTQYF
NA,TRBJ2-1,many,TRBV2,TGTGCCAGCAGTGAAATAGGCGTCAGCTCCTACAATGAGCAGTTCTTC,CASSEIGVSSYNEQFF
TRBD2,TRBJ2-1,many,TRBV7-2,TGTGCCAGCAGCTTAGAACTAGCGGCCAAGAGCTCCTACAATGAGCAGTTCTTC,CASSLELAAKSSYNEQFF